This entry features one T cell receptor (beta chain) sequence. A library of TCRbeta sequences, prepared with unique molecular identifiers, was generated. Using its own MiXCR run on the PCR reads, TCRdb lists one record per CDR3 protein. Counted here are nearly 550,000 distinct CDR3 sequences, roughly 18% occurring once; the ten biggest clones make up over 3%. This record comes from a study of T-cell reconstitution after alpha-beta-depleted transplantation in children. Germline CDR1 SQVTM, CDR2 ANQGSEA. Trimming removed 4 bases from V and 13 bases from J; junction bases left unmatched: 7. This CDR3 contains 12 residues.

Here the sequenced sample was PBMCs from the stem cell graft donor, taken from the stem cell graft. This chain uses TRBV29-1 with TRBJ1-2, with 12 nucleotides matching TRBD1. The receptor's source is a human donor who donated a stem cell graft to a child with acute lymphoblastic leukemia. The CDR3 DNA reads as TGCAGCGTTGCGGGACAGGGGGCCCCGTGCACCTTC. It encodes CSVAGQGAPCTF. The full variable domain, rest sourced from reference TRBV29-1 and TRBJ1-2, is SAVISQKPSRDICQRGTSLTIQCQVDSQVTMMFWYRQQPGQSLTLIATANQGSEATYESGFVIDKFPISRPNLTFSTLTVSNMSPEDSSIYLCSVAGQGAPCTFGSGTRLTVV.